Listed below are T cell receptor beta chains from one sample, sequenced in a study of T cell repertoires in cytomegalovirus infection. MiXCR was run by TCRdb on the reads, yielding one entry per CDR3 protein. The sample includes around 450,000 distinct CDR3 sequences, around 11% of them seen just once. The specimen was PBMCs. These receptor sequences come from a human donor in good health (CMV status not recorded). Some clones in this sample may be carry-over from other donors' samples. CDR3s include the opening cysteine and the closing phenylalanine or tryptophan.

J | V | CDR3
TRBJ2-2 | TRBV7-8 | CASRQETVYTGELFF
TRBJ2-3 | TRBV19 | CASSGGTSGTPSTDTQYF
TRBJ1-2 | TRBV7-9 | CASSKQDSYGYTF
TRBJ1-4 | TRBV20-1 | CSARRGSGGLNEKLFF
TRBJ1-6 | TRBV7-2 | CASSLGAREGSPLHF
TRBJ1-2 | TRBV10-3 | CAISESMGYDYGYTF
TRBJ2-1 | TRBV12-3/TRBV12-4 | CASRGREVHEQFF
TRBJ1-1 | TRBV2 | CASTSDGGLFTEAFF
TRBJ2-2 | TRBV29-1 | CSANTDGELFF
TRBJ1-4 | TRBV12-3/TRBV12-4 | CASSFGGAVLGEKLFF
TRBJ2-7 | TRBV7-9 | CASSSDRRSYEQYF
TRBJ2-1 | TRBV7-9 | CASSRKGQGSYNEQFF
TRBJ2-5 | TRBV20-1 | CSAGGGGQETQYF
TRBJ2-5 | TRBV11-2 | CASSPRVGQETQYF
TRBJ1-2 | TRBV27 | CASSLDHANYGYTF
TRBJ1-4 | TRBV18 | CASSADSSGKLFF
TRBJ1-1 | TRBV6-6 | CASRRDRGPENTEAFF
TRBJ1-5 | TRBV12-3/TRBV12-4 | CASSLGTRDRDQPQHF
TRBJ1-1 | TRBV4-2 | CASSRGPRNTEAFF
TRBJ1-1 | TRBV28 | CASSSAGSTNTEAFF
TRBJ2-7 | TRBV5-1 | CASSLTYPRTGGVVYEQYF
TRBJ1-6 | TRBV2 | CASSDGRSYNSPLHF
TRBJ1-1 | TRBV7-3 | CASRAGTGNTEAFF
TRBJ2-7 | TRBV19 | CASSIDPWSEQYF
TRBJ1-3 | TRBV29-1 | CSVGSDGNTIYF
TRBJ2-7 | TRBV28 | CASSLFGQGSYEQYF
TRBJ2-2 | TRBV4-2 | CASSQDKGQGAGELFF
TRBJ2-1 | TRBV12-3/TRBV12-4 | CASSPLRAGADNEQFF
TRBJ2-2 | TRBV11-2 | CASSWDFTGELFF
TRBJ2-1 | TRBV2 | CASKVEVNEQFF
TRBJ2-5 | TRBV28 | CASSPPGQGTETQYF
TRBJ2-1 | TRBV18 | CASSPPGEPPYHEQFF
TRBJ1-1 | TRBV6-1 | CASSNRNTEAFF
TRBJ1-5 | TRBV11-2 | CASSLESGRRQPQHF
TRBJ2-7 | TRBV29-1 | CSVGGGSSYEQYF
TRBJ1-3 | TRBV5-6 | CASSLAPISGNTIYF
TRBJ2-1 | TRBV7-2 | CASSLQQGNEQFF
TRBJ1-3 | TRBV7-8 | CASSLAGGLQRGDTIYF
TRBJ2-5 | TRBV3-1 | CASSRDQRTDETQYF
TRBJ2-2 | TRBV20-1 | CSAPEQVTGELFF
TRBJ2-1 | TRBV27 | CASTSWSGGAGNEQFF
TRBJ2-7 | TRBV4-1 | CASSQEYGRGREQYF
TRBJ1-2 | TRBV12-3/TRBV12-4 | CASSRQGAIYGYTF
TRBJ2-2 | TRBV6-1 | CASSEIGGVTGELFF
TRBJ2-7 | TRBV30 | CAGTGIYEQYF